This TCR beta chain was profiled in a study of graft-versus-host responses after intestinal transplantation. General study points: Maximum circulating GvH clone levels tracked with early post-transplant HvG decreases.

Germline-derived CDR1 and CDR2 are MNHEY and SMNVEV (reference sequence). The CDR3 has 15 amino acids. The V gene lost 4 bases and the J gene lost 6 bases, with 16 bases spanning the gap. The protocol was immunoSEQ multiplex PCR, while the TCRdb copy is restricted to in-frame clones and leaves out a portion. The data hold about 57,000 clones, with around 90% observed a single time. As regards this clone: Antigen unknown.

The V and J genes are TRBV27 and TRBJ1-5, with D possibly TRBD1 on 6 matching bases. Sequencing was performed on PBMCs, taken 26 days after transplant. The receptor's source is a human patient who received an intestinal transplant, so some T cells may come from the graft donor. In nucleotides, the CDR3 is TGTGCCAGCAGTTCCGGGACACTGGGTAGTCAGCCCCAGCATTTT. Its protein product is CASSSGTLGSQPQHF.